The sample holds many counts of the clone carrying this T cell receptor (beta chain). Its antigen is still unknown. The sample is drawn from a study of T-cell reconstitution after alpha-beta-depleted transplantation in children. The study's findings and limits: Expanded clones from the graft, numbering several hundred, reportedly supplied alpha-beta T cells about two months after transplant. The origin of high day-60 TCRbeta diversity in some patients lay in surviving recipient T cells and thymic progenitors. Newly produced T cells mostly accounted for T-cell counts and diversity one year post-transplant.

The CDR3 has 14 amino acids. Germline V gives CDR1 SGHKS, CDR2 YYEKEE (reference sequence). Trimming cost V 0 bases and J 1 base, with 7 bases left between them. A TCRbeta library incorporating unique molecular identifiers was prepared. TCRdb redid the calling of the PCR reads with MiXCR, one entry per CDR3 protein. The sample lists over 15,000 distinct CDR3 sequences; roughly 13% were seen once. This clonotype was obtained from a female patient aged 2-9 years who had a stem cell transplant for congenital amegakaryocytic thrombocytopenia, so the T cells may come from the graft donor. This chain connects TRBV5-5 to TRBJ1-1, with D possibly being TRBD1 (6 bases). Source: PBMCs, mostly from graft donor cells, taken 60 days after TCRalphabeta/CD19-depleted stem cell transplant. In DNA form, the CDR3 reads TGTGCCAGCAGCTTGGACAGGGCGAACACTGAAGCTTTCTTT. It specifies CASSLDRANTEAFF.